The 13 T cell receptor beta chains presented below share a single source sample, sequenced in a study of blood T cell repertoires in COVID-19. Sequencing used immunoSEQ multiplex PCR; TCRdb keeps in-frame clones, though not all of them. The table has some 350,000 clones, 88% seen once; the top ten hold approximately 7.3%. Sequences were obtained from peripheral blood. These receptors were obtained from a woman in her 70s with COVID-19, enrolled during active disease.

The gene calls are TRBV24-1 and TRBJ2-3, with D possibly matching TRBD2 (5 bases). The CDR3 runs to 14 residues. Looked up from germline, CDR1 is KGHDR and CDR2 is SFDVKD. The V end was cut by 4 bases, the J end by 4 bases, with 11 bases between. This CDR3 is CATSDPWRSDTQYF. DNA for the CDR3: TGTGCCACCAGTGACCCCTGGAGGTCAGATACGCAGTATTTT.

As DNA, the CDR3 is TGTGCCAGCTCAAGTGACAGGAACAATGAGCAGTTCTTC. It translates to CASSSDRNNEQFF. The chain employs TRBV18 and TRBJ2-1; D is perhaps TRBD1 (6 bases). The germline V and J ends were trimmed by 5 bases and 5 bases, with 10 bases remaining between them. The CDR3 is made up of 13 amino acids. The V gene's germline CDR1 is KGHSH and CDR2 LQKENI.

This clone appeared once. The chain employs TRBV7-2 and TRBJ1-2; 8 bases map to TRBD1. Germline CDR1 and CDR2: SGHTA and FQGNSA. CDR3 length: 14 residues. V shed 4 bases, J shed 7 bases, and the junction held 8 bases outside the gene matches. The CDR3 nucleotides read TGTGCCAGCAGCTCCGGACAGGGAAGACGTGGCTACACCTTC. Translated, it gives CASSSGQGRRGYTF.

This rearrangement joins TRBV6-6 to TRBJ1-2; D ambiguous. There are 13 residues in the CDR3. Germline V gene data show CDR1 as MNHNY and CDR2 as SVGAGI (reference sequence). V was pared by 0 bases and J by 8 bases, with 10 bases between. CDR3 loop: CASSYSNSGGYTF. For the CDR3, the DNA is TGTGCCAGCAGTTACTCTAACAGTGGGGGCTACACCTTC.

The rearrangement uses TRBV5-1 and TRBJ2-3; maybe TRBD2 (6 bases). This CDR3 is 14 amino acids long. Germline V lookup: CDR1 SGHRS, CDR2 YFSETQ. V shed 6 bases and J shed 1 base, with 12 bases lying between them. The CDR3: CASTLGLGTDTQYF. In DNA form, the CDR3 reads TGCGCCAGCACCCTGGGACTTGGCACAGATACGCAGTATTTT.

The rearrangement uses TRBV30 and TRBJ1-4; 7 bases are shared with TRBD1. Germline V lookup: CDR1 GTSNPN, CDR2 SVGIG (reference sequence). J lost 7 bases, V lost 0 bases, and 11 bases had no gene match. The CDR3 has 16 residues. The chain's CDR3 is CAWSVRRTGGREKLFF. DNA of the CDR3: TGTGCCTGGAGTGTACGGCGGACAGGCGGTCGTGAAAAACTGTTTTTT.

The CDR3 DNA reads as TGTGCCAGCAGCGTTCTATCCGATACGCAGTATTTT. Translation: CASSVLSDTQYF. The V and J genes are TRBV9 and TRBJ2-3; D gene unclear. Trimming stripped 2 bases from V and 6 bases from J, with 7 bases between. The germline gives CDR1 SGDLS, CDR2 YYNGEE. The CDR3 runs to 12 residues.

The rearrangement links TRBV7-2 to TRBJ1-2; D gene ambiguous. This CDR3 is 11 amino acids long. CDR1 is SGHTA and CDR2 is FQGNSA in the germline V gene. Trimming pared 3 bases from V and 4 bases from J, leaving 3 bases between. The chain's CDR3 is CASSFLYGYTF. The DNA of the CDR3 is TGTGCCAGCAGCTTCCTCTATGGCTACACCTTC.

The CDR3 loop is CASMEQGLSQETQYF. The CDR3 nucleotides are TGTGCCAGCATGGAGCAGGGCTTATCTCAAGAGACCCAGTACTTC. The rearrangement links TRBV2 to TRBJ2-5; possibly TRBD1 for D (5 bases). CDR1 and CDR2 (germline): SNHLY, FYNNEI. Trimming removed 7 bases from V and 2 bases from J, with 17 bases in between. The CDR3 loop spans 15 amino acids.

The genes are TRBV5-6 and TRBJ2-5, with 11 nucleotides matching TRBD2. Germline trimming cut 2 bases from V and 4 bases from J; bases unmatched to any gene: 4. CDR3 length equals 15 residues. Germline V lookup: CDR1 SGHDT, CDR2 YYEEEE. The CDR3: CASSFSGGAGETQYF. The CDR3 DNA sequence: TGTGCCAGCAGCTTTAGCGGGGGGGCAGGAGAGACCCAGTACTTC.

This chain links TRBV5-1 with TRBJ1-2; D is undetermined. V shed 0 bases and J shed 7 bases, with 13 bases lying between them. The CDR3 loop spans 14 amino acids. Germline CDR1 and CDR2: SGHRS and YFSETQ. The CDR3 region is CASSLAPPGSGYTF. DNA of the CDR3: TGCGCCAGCAGCTTGGCCCCACCCGGTAGTGGCTACACCTTC. The variable domain in full, with the rest retrieved from reference TRBV5-1 and TRBJ1-2, is KAGVTQTPRYLIKTRGQQVTLSCSPISGHRSVSWYQQTPGQGLQFLFEYFSETQRNKGNFPGRFSGRQFSNSRSEMNVSTLELGDSALYLCASSLAPPGSGYTFGSGTRLTVV.

The rearrangement joins TRBV9 to TRBJ1-1; the match to TRBD1 covers 7 bases. Germline trimming cut 3 bases from V and 5 bases from J; bases unmatched to any gene: 10. Looked up from germline, CDR1 is SGDLS and CDR2 is YYNGEE. This CDR3 comprises 15 residues. This CDR3 reads CASSASTGSWTEAFF. The DNA for the CDR3 is TGTGCCAGCAGCGCATCGACAGGGTCATGGACTGAAGCTTTCTTT.

This clone appeared once. J is TRBJ1-1 and V is TRBV7-2; D perhaps matches TRBD1 (6 bases). The CDR3 has 13 residues. The germline V gene encodes CDR1 SGHTA and CDR2 FQGNSA. V lost 5 bases and J 6 bases, leaving 13 bases between the germline ends. The CDR3 is CASSSRGRAEAFF. The CDR3 nucleotides read TGTGCCAGCAGCAGCAGGGGCCGGGCTGAAGCTTTCTTT.